A selection of T cell receptor beta chains follows, all from one sample in a study of cytomegalovirus exposure and HLA in healthy donors. Clones were read by immunoSEQ multiplex PCR, and TCRdb kept only the in-frame ones, dropping some. The sample's table shows some 89,000 clones. The specimen was PBMCs. The receptors were sampled from a woman aged 25 to 39 in good health and CMV-seronegative. Each CDR3 is given without its conserved first and last residue. Fields, in order: V gene, CDR3 protein.

v_call: TRBV2
cdr3_aa: ASRSDKNTEAF

v_call: TRBV6-4
cdr3_aa: ASSEKTSGGGEQF

v_call: TRBV5-4
cdr3_aa: ASWAGGDNEQF

v_call: TRBV14
cdr3_aa: ASSQLGGNEQF

v_call: TRBV5-4
cdr3_aa: ASSTGMGTYSGNTIY

v_call: TRBV19
cdr3_aa: ASSIDEEGGEPQH

v_call: TRBV27
cdr3_aa: ASRKTSGRRNEQF

v_call: TRBV28
cdr3_aa: ASSTGQWDYGYT

v_call: TRBV7-6
cdr3_aa: ASSFGAGQGYNEQF

v_call: TRBV4-1
cdr3_aa: ASSQTPTAYEQY